This T cell receptor (beta chain) was obtained from a study of beta chain features in type 1 diabetes. The entirety of the isolated RNA underwent reverse transcription, so expressed TCRB transcripts were sequenced. About 3.3 million reads, on average, came from each naive, central memory and regulatory T cell sample. Measured with immunoSEQ multiplex PCR; TCRdb has only the in-frame clones, and not every one. The sample yields about 360,000 clones, roughly 12% seen once. Study-level points and caveats: At VDJ recombination sites, type 1 diabetes patients had fewer insertions and more deleted nucleotides. All four CD4+ subsets of Type 1 diabetes patients contained TCRB CDR3s that were moderately but significantly shorter.

Trimming cost V 5 bases and J 4 bases, with 16 bases left between them. Per the germline V gene, CDR1 is SGHTA and CDR2 is FQGNSA. There are 15 residues in the CDR3. With regard to this clone: Its target is not known.

Cell sorting via CD45RO/CCR7/CD25/CD127/CD95/CD27 was performed to obtain CD4+ naive, central memory, regulatory and stem cell-like memory cells. This chain connects TRBV7-2 to TRBJ2-3; possible D gene TRBD2, 6 bases. Sequencing input: naive CD4+ T cells from blood. This receptor was obtained from a man aged 18 to 29 in good health. CDR3 residues: CASSPQAGRADTQYF. Here the CDR3 DNA reads TGTGCCAGCAGCCCCCAGGCGGGAAGAGCAGATACGCAGTATTTT.